This T cell receptor beta chain derives from a study of T cells expressing NK-cell markers. Study-wide background: Sorted CD3+CD56+NKG2C+, CD3+CD56+NKG2C- and CD3+CD56-NKG2C+ T-cell subsets were beta-chain profiled.

This CDR3 has 12 residues. The germline CDR1 and CDR2 sequences are SNHLY and FYNNEI. For each CDR3 protein, TCRdb gives one entry from its re-call of the 5' RACE reads, without DNA. In total, the table holds around 550,000 distinct CDR3 sequences. The V call is TRBV2, the J call TRBJ1-5. This receptor was taken from a man between 18 and 29 years old in good health. Sequenced material: blood T cells: a sorted CD56 or NKG2C T cell subset, CD4+ or CD8+ T cells, or bulk PBMC T cells (not recorded which). The CDR3 loop is CASRLGRDYQHF.